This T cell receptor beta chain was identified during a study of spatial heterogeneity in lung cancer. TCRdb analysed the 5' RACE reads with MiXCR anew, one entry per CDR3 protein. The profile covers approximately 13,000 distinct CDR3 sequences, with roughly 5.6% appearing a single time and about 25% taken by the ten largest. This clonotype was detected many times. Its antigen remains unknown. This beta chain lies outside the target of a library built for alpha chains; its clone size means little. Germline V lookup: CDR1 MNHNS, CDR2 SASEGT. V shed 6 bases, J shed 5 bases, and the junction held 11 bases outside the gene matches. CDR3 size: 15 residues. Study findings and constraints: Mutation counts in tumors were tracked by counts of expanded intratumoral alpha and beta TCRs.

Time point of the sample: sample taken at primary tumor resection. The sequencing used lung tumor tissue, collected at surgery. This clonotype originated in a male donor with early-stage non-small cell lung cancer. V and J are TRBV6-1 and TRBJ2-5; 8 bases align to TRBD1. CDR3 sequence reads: CASSRDRRALETQYF. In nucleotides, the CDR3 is TGTGCCAGCAGCCGGGACAGGCGGGCGTTGGAGACCCAGTACTTC.